This T cell receptor beta chain was retrieved from a study of blood T cell repertoires in COVID-19 (dated by TCRdb to the early 2020s). Looking at the study overall: The collaborator samples originated in the United States, Italy and Spain and spanned the acute and convalescent phases of COVID-19. The prospective study material was composed of cDNA or gDNA derived from T cells, B-cell-depleted T cells, or PBMCs. Deeply sampled blood TCRbeta repertoires from subjects exposed to, actively infected with, or recovered from COVID-19 were included in the dataset. The repertoires were made available in a free public database intended to serve as a resource for research on the immune response to SARS-CoV-2. Samples were obtained from the ongoing ImmuneRACE study (first 160 participants) and from 1,000 to 1,500 subjects provided by 6 global collaborators. A de-identified subject ID, COVID-19 status, age in years and sex were almost always included in the sample metadata. Where available, HLA class I and class II types were taken from metadata supplied by the sample provider and were not determined by assay-based typing.

TCRbeta CDR3 regions were amplified from genomic DNA by means of the immunoSEQ Assay, a bias-controlled multiplex PCR. In the original analysis: The number of nucleated cells in each sample was estimated from the amplification of reference gene primers within the assay. Sequence reads were collapsed and filtered to measure the absolute abundance of every unique TCRbeta CDR3 rearrangement. Productive Simpson clonality was computed per sample as the square root of Simpson's diversity index over productive rearrangements. TCRdb mirrors the immuneACCESS table, restricted to in-frame sequences. Some clones are absent from its copies; in checked studies, under half trace to an unresolved V gene, and the reason for the others is unknown. V and J calls and clone size are copied from that table; D and trimming were computed from the DNA. In all, the sample holds fewer than 350,000 clones, and approximately 88% of those were seen once. 1.5% to 2% of the sample lies in the top ten.

One collaborating source in Seattle enrolled patients while the patients were actively infected and followed the patients over time throughout the course of disease. Whole blood was collected in K2EDTA tubes by collaborating institutions according to the institutions' own protocols. For TCRbeta analysis, collaborators shipped samples as frozen whole blood, isolated PBMCs, or DNA extracted from either of those sample types. Summary of the overall study and its limitations: Clinical and demographic metadata were provided uncurated, with the amount varying by source and participant.

Concerning this clone itself: The antigen it recognizes is unknown. It has no much larger one-base neighbor in the sample; base qualities were not kept.

CDR1 and CDR2, per the germline V gene, are MDHEN and SYDVKM. The V and J ends are trimmed by 7 bases and 0 bases, leaving 16 bases between them. The CDR3 has 17 amino acids, counting the end cysteine and phenylalanine. Only the CDR3 part of the read is kept: 51 bases, read in frame from the first base. The receptor comes from a woman aged 25 to 39 with COVID-19, enrolled during active disease. The sample consisted of peripheral blood. The chain was built from TRBV28 and TRBJ1-6, with a tentative D gene TRBD1 over 5 matching bases. The nucleotides read TGTGCCAGCACCACTCGTCGACAGAGCTCCTATAATTCACCCCTCCACTTT. This gives the protein CASTTRRQSSYNSPLHF.